The clone carrying this T cell receptor (beta chain) came up once. What it binds is not known. The sample is drawn from a study of PD-1 blockade in classical Hodgkin lymphoma. Findings and limits, study-wide: Initiation of nivolumab under 1 year after ASCT led to exclusion of patients. Baseline TCR diversity was reportedly lower in newly diagnosed patients than in healthy donors. It was reported as lower still in relapsed/refractory patients. Newly diagnosed patients and complete responders had comparable diversity at baseline.

Germline CDR1 is LNHDA and CDR2 is SQIVND (reference sequence). The V gene lost 7 bases and the J gene lost 0 bases, with 13 bases spanning the gap. This CDR3 contains 15 residues. Sequenced by immunoSEQ multiplex PCR; TCRdb stores in-frame clones only, minus some. Here the sample spans about 25,000 clones, 86% being singletons. Every patient had relapsed following autologous stem cell transplantation, and cohorts differed in brentuximab vedotin exposure. The TCR originated in a human donor with classical Hodgkin lymphoma. This sequence joins TRBV19 and TRBJ2-1; possibly TRBD1 for D (5 bases). The sample was peripheral blood mononuclear cells (PBMCs), taken at baseline. The CDR3 spells CASTKQVNSYNEQFF. The CDR3 coding sequence is TGTGCCAGTACGAAACAGGTAAACTCCTACAATGAGCAGTTCTTC. The full variable domain, in which reference TRBV19 and TRBJ2-1 provide the parts outside the CDR3, is DGGITQSPKYLFRKEGQNVTLSCEQNLNHDAMYWYRQDPGQGLRLIYYSQIVNDFQKGDIAEGYSVSREKKESFPLTVTSAQKNPTAFYLCASTKQVNSYNEQFFGPGTRLTVL.